The 18 T cell receptor beta chains below all came from one sample that was sequenced in a study of T cell repertoires in cytomegalovirus infection. TCRdb redid the calling of the reads with MiXCR, one entry per CDR3 protein. The table lists approximately 750,000 distinct CDR3 sequences, less than 40% of them singletons, with 2.5% to 3% in the top ten. Sequencing was carried out using PBMCs. All receptors come from a human donor in good health (CMV status not recorded). Some clones in this sample may be carry-over from other donors' samples.

The chain employs TRBV2 and TRBJ1-3; tentative D call: TRBD1 (5 bases). This CDR3 has 16 amino acids. From germline, CDR1 is SNHLY and CDR2 FYNNEI. Trimming took off 4 bases at V and 0 bases at J, with 13 bases between the two ends. The CDR3 reads CASSGLGRTSGNTIYF. As DNA, the CDR3 is TGTGCCAGCAGTGGGCTGGGGCGGACCTCTGGAAACACCATATATTTT. Together with reference TRBV2 and TRBJ1-3, the CDR3 gives the full variable domain: EPEVTQTPSHQVTQMGQEVILRCVPISNHLYFYWYRQILGQKVEFLVSFYNNEISEKSEIFDDQFSVERPDGSNFTLKIRSTKLEDSAMYFCASSGLGRTSGNTIYFGEGSWLTVV.

DNA for the CDR3: TGTGCCAGCAGTTACAACATAAGAGCAACTAATGAAAAACTGTTTTTT. Amino acids: CASSYNIRATNEKLFF. The chain employs TRBV6-6 and TRBJ1-4; D unclear. Trimming took off 2 bases at V and 0 bases at J, with 10 bases between the two ends. Germline loops: CDR1 MNHNY, CDR2 SVGAGI (reference sequence). The CDR3 loop spans 16 amino acids.

As for this clonotype: One end of the junction varies from germline; a read error may be responsible. CDR3 region: CASSLASGRASNAQFF. DNA for the CDR3: TGTGCCAGCAGCTTGGCTAGCGGGAGGGCCTCCAATGCGCAGTTCTTC. The chain combines TRBV7-2 with TRBJ2-1, with 12 nucleotides matching TRBD2. Germline loops: CDR1 SGHTA, CDR2 FQGNSA. This CDR3 contains 16 residues.

This clonotype was observed a handful of times. The gene calls are TRBV9 and TRBJ2-1, with unresolved D. This CDR3 spans 12 amino acids. Germline lookup yields CDR1 SGDLS and CDR2 YYNGEE. Trimming removed 3 bases at V and 6 bases at J, with 7 bases between. In DNA form, the CDR3 reads TGTGCCAGCAGCGCCGGTAGCAATGAGCAGTTCTTC. Translated, it gives CASSAGSNEQFF.

This clonotype was recorded at least ten times. V and J are TRBV12-5 and TRBJ2-1; D tentatively fits TRBD1 or TRBD2 (5 bases each). From germline, CDR1 is LGHNT and CDR2 FRNRAP. CDR3 length: 14 residues. Trimming cost V 0 bases and J 6 bases, with 9 bases left between them. CDR3 region: CASGLVGGRNEQFF. The CDR3 DNA reads as TGTGCTAGTGGTTTGGTTGGGGGTCGCAATGAGCAGTTCTTC.

The chain combines TRBV10-2 with TRBJ1-1; TRBD1 matches at 10 bases. CDR3 length: 13 residues. V dropped 7 bases and J dropped 8; count of bases not matched to a gene: 7. From germline, CDR1 is WSHSY and CDR2 SAAADI. This chain's CDR3 is CASIKGQGLEAFF. The CDR3, as DNA: TGCGCCAGCATTAAGGGACAGGGGCTCGAAGCTTTCTTT.

V usage is TRBV20-1 and J usage is TRBJ1-2; D possibly corresponds to TRBD1 (6 bases). The germline V gene encodes CDR1 DFQATT and CDR2 SNEGSKA (reference sequence). Trimming left V 1 base short and J 4 bases short, with 10 bases between. The CDR3 is 13 amino acids. CDR3 region: CSARGQGSYGYTF. The CDR3 nucleotides read TGCAGTGCTAGAGGCCAGGGGTCCTATGGCTACACCTTC.

This clonotype was counted only a few times. CDR3 coding DNA: TGTGCCAGCAGTTTAGAAAAGGGACAGGGGCTTTGGCCCCAGCATTTT. Encoded protein: CASSLEKGQGLWPQHF. The chain employs TRBV28 and TRBJ1-5; 10 bases match TRBD1. Per the germline V gene, CDR1 is MDHEN and CDR2 is SYDVKM. The CDR3 is 16 amino acids. Trimming cost V 2 bases and J 9 bases; bases outside gene matches: 10. Complete variable domain (other parts from reference TRBV28 and TRBJ1-5): DVKVTQSSRYLVKRTGEKVFLECVQDMDHENMFWYRQDPGLGLRLIYFSYDVKMKEKGDIPEGYSVSREKKERFSLILESASTNQTSMYLCASSLEKGQGLWPQHFGDGTRLSIL.

The chain has TRBV7-3 and TRBJ2-6; TRBD1 might be the D (5 bases). CDR1 is SGHTA and CDR2 is FQGTGA in the germline V gene. Trimming took off 2 bases at V and 0 bases at J, with 8 bases between the two ends. CDR3 length: 16 amino acids. CDR3 sequence (DNA): TGTGCCAGCAGCTTACAGGGTTTCTCTGGGGCCAACGTCCTGACTTTC. Translation gives CASSLQGFSGANVLTF.

V gene TRBV6-1 combines with J gene TRBJ2-1; D may be TRBD1 (6 bases). The CDR3 extends over 13 amino acids. CDR1 MNHNS and CDR2 SASEGT come from the germline V gene. V lost 6 bases and J lost 5, with 11 bases in between. The CDR3 reads CASRKRDNNEQFF. In DNA form, the CDR3 reads TGTGCCAGCAGGAAGAGGGACAACAATGAGCAGTTCTTC.

The sample holds a few counts of this clonotype. The junction departs from germline at one end; a sequencing error may be responsible. The V and J genes are TRBV2 and TRBJ2-1; D may be TRBD1 or TRBD2 (5 bases each). Looked up from germline, CDR1 is SNHLY and CDR2 is FYNNEI. This CDR3 region has 11 residues. The CDR3 DNA reads TGTGCCAGCACCGGGGCAGAGCTTTCTCCTTTC. Amino acids: CASTGAELSPF. Full variable domain (remainder filled in from reference TRBV2 and TRBJ2-1): EPEVTQTPSHQVTQMGQEVILRCVPISNHLYFYWYRQILGQKVEFLVSFYNNEISEKSEIFDDQFSVERPDGSNFTLKIRSTKLEDSAMYFCASTGAELSPFGPGTRLTVL.

The chain combines TRBV7-8 with TRBJ2-3; D is ambiguous. This CDR3 region has 14 residues. V was cut by 1 base and J by 6 bases, with 11 bases left in between. From germline, CDR1 is SGHVS and CDR2 FQNEAQ. The chain's CDR3 is CASSLEVPVDTQYF. The CDR3 DNA reads as TGTGCCAGCAGCTTAGAGGTACCGGTGGATACGCAGTATTTT.

This chain joins TRBV5-1 and TRBJ2-7; 12 bases are shared with TRBD2. J lost 0 bases, V lost 0 bases, and 7 bases had no gene match. The germline V gene has CDR1 SGHRS and CDR2 YFSETQ. This CDR3 is built from 18 residues. The CDR3 DNA reads TGCGCCAGCAGCTTGGGGCGACTAGCGGGGGCGAGCTCCTACGAGCAGTACTTC. Residues: CASSLGRLAGASSYEQYF. Together with reference TRBV5-1 and TRBJ2-7, the CDR3 gives the full variable domain: KAGVTQTPRYLIKTRGQQVTLSCSPISGHRSVSWYQQTPGQGLQFLFEYFSETQRNKGNFPGRFSGRQFSNSRSEMNVSTLELGDSALYLCASSLGRLAGASSYEQYFGPGTRLTVT.

Only a few counts were recorded for this clonotype. The V call is TRBV19, the J call TRBJ1-3; D is uncertain. Germline CDR1 LNHDA, CDR2 SQIVND (reference sequence). CDR3 length: 13 amino acids. Trimming left V 8 bases short and J 0 bases short, with 8 bases between. The CDR3 DNA is TGTGCCAGTTGCATGAGCTCTGGAAACACCATATATTTT. Translation: CASCMSSGNTIYF.

The sample holds many counts of this clonotype. This rearrangement joins TRBV7-9 to TRBJ1-5; 7 bases are a match to TRBD1. This CDR3 is 14 amino acids long. The junction had 4 bases not matched to a gene; V was cut back by 4 bases and J by 4 bases. Germline lookup yields CDR1 SEHNR and CDR2 FQNEAQ (reference sequence). CDR3 protein: CASSSGQPNQPQHF. The CDR3 DNA sequence: TGTGCCAGCAGCTCGGGACAGCCAAATCAGCCCCAGCATTTT.

This clonotype was counted a few times. CDR3 in DNA: TGCAGTGCTTTCCAATATGGGACACGGGACAGGGGACATGAGAATACTGAAGCTTTCTTT. It is translated as CSAFQYGTRDRGHENTEAFF. The V and J genes are TRBV20-1 and TRBJ1-1; 10 bases are shared with TRBD1. The V and J ends lost 5 bases and 5 bases, in that order; junction bases with no gene match: 26. Germline V gene lookup returns CDR1 DFQATT and CDR2 SNEGSKA (reference sequence). This CDR3 contains 20 residues.

This clonotype was picked up a small number of times. The chain recombines TRBV28 with TRBJ2-1; no reliable D call. Per germline, CDR1 MDHEN and CDR2 SYDVKM. The CDR3 totals 14 residues. Trimming took off 8 bases at V and 0 bases at J, with 11 bases between the two ends. As DNA, the CDR3 is TGTGCCAGCGACGAGACTGGCTCCTACAATGAGCAGTTCTTC. It translates to CASDETGSYNEQFF.

This chain uses TRBV12-3 or TRBV12-4 with TRBJ1-1, with D perhaps matching TRBD1 (5 bases). Trimming pared 10 bases from V and 7 bases from J, leaving 22 bases between. CDR3 length: 14 amino acids. Here the CDR3 DNA reads TGTGCCATCACCAGGGATGGGTTACCCGTTGAAGCTTTCTTT. Its translation: CAITRDGLPVEAFF.